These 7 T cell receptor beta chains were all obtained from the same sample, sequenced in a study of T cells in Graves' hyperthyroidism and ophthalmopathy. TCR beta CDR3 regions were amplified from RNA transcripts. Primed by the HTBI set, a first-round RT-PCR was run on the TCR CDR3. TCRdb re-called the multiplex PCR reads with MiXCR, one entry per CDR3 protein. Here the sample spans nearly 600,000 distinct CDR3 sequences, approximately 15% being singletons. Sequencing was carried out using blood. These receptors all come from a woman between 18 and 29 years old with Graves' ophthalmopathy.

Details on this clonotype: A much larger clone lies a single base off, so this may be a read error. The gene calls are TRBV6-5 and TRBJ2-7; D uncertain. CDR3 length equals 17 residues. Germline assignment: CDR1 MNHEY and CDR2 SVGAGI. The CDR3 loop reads CASSHSITRVKPYEQYF. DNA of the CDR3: TGTGCCAGCAGTCACTCCATAACCCGTGTGAAGCCCTACGAGCAGTACTTC.

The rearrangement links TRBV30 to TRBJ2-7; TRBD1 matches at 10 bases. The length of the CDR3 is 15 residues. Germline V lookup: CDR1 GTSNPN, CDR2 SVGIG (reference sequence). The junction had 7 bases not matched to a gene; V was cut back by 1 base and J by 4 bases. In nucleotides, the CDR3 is TGTGCCTGGAGTGATCTTGACAGGGGGCTATACGAGCAGTACTTC. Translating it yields CAWSDLDRGLYEQYF.

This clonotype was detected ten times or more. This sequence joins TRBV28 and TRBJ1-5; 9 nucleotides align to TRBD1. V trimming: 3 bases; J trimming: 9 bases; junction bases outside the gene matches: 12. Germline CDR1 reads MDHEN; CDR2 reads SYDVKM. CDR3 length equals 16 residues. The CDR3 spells CASSFVGQGLGGPQHF. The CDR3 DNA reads TGTGCCAGCAGTTTCGTGGGACAGGGCCTAGGGGGGCCCCAGCATTTT.

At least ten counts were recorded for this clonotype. This CDR3 is CAIAVGGVNEQFF. The CDR3 DNA reads as TGTGCCATCGCGGTGGGCGGTGTAAATGAGCAGTTCTTC. The V and J genes are TRBV10-3 and TRBJ2-1; no firm D call. With 8 bases removed from V and 7 bases from J, the gap between germline ends came to 15 bases. The CDR3 covers 13 residues. Germline values: CDR1 ENHRY, CDR2 SYGVKD.

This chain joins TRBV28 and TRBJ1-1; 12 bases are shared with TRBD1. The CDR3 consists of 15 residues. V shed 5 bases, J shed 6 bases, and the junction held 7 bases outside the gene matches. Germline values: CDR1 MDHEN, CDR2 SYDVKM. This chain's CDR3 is CASSSSGTGGSEAFF. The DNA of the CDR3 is TGTGCCAGCAGTAGCTCCGGGACAGGGGGCTCTGAAGCTTTCTTT.

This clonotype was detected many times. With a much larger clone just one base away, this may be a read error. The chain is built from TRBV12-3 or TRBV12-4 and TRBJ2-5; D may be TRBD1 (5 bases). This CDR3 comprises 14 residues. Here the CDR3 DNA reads TGTGCCAGCAGAAAGCAGGGAAACCAAGAGATCCAGTACTTC. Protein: CASRKQGNQEIQYF.

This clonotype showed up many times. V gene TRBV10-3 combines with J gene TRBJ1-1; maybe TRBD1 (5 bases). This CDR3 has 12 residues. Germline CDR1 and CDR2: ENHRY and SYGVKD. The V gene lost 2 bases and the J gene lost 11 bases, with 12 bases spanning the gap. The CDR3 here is CAISEGQRVAFF. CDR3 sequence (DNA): TGTGCCATCAGTGAGGGACAACGAGTGGCTTTCTTT.